This T cell receptor beta chain was documented in a study of T cell responses to AZD1222 COVID-19 vaccine. Study-level results: Across spike, vaccine-associated CD4 TCRs were found, dominant at 160-218 and 743-854. Scientists sampled the repertoires only once the peak T cell response had passed.

As regards this clone: Its antigen is as yet unknown.

The CDR3 has 15 amino acids. Germline values: CDR1 LNHDA, CDR2 SQIVND (reference sequence). V was clipped by 3 bases and J by 2 bases, with 8 bases between them. Produced via immunoSEQ multiplex PCR; TCRdb's table is partial and in-frame only. The sample has some 47,000 clones, roughly 90% seen once; the top ten hold 2% to 3%. The V call is TRBV19, the J call TRBJ2-6, with D perhaps assigned TRBD1 or TRBD2 (5 bases each). The sample consisted of peripheral blood, taken 28 days after the second AZD1222 dose. This sequence originates from an adult who received the AZD1222 COVID-19 vaccine. CDR3 protein: CASSIEGPGANVLTF. In nucleotides, the CDR3 is TGTGCCAGTAGTATCGAGGGGCCTGGGGCCAACGTCCTGACTTTC.